This T cell receptor (beta chain) was recorded in a study of spatial heterogeneity in lung cancer. Study-level results: Intratumoral expanded alpha and beta TCR counts were found to track tumor mutation counts.

Between the trimmed V and J ends, which lost 1 base and 0 bases, there was a span of 7 bases. From germline, CDR1 is SGHAT and CDR2 FQDESV (reference sequence). The CDR3 runs 14 residues. TCRdb re-derived calls from the 5' RACE reads in MiXCR, one entry per CDR3 protein. Altogether about 4,900 distinct CDR3 sequences are present, less than 35% being singletons, with the ten largest covering 26%. On this clonotype itself: Its target is not known.

Time point denoted: sample taken at primary tumor resection. The sequenced material consisted of unsorted whole RNA from tumor, nontumor lung or frozen PBMC. This clonotype was obtained from a female donor with early-stage non-small cell lung cancer. Sequencing used lung tumor tissue, obtained at surgery. The rearrangement links TRBV11-1 to TRBJ2-7; D call uncertain. CDR3 sequence reads: CASSLGPGSYEQYF. DNA of the CDR3: TGTGCCAGCAGCTTAGGACCGGGCTCCTACGAGCAGTACTTC.